Following are 20 T cell receptor beta chains from one sample sequenced in a study of T cell responses to AZD1222 COVID-19 vaccine. The data were produced by immunoSEQ multiplex PCR, yet TCRdb's version contains in-frame clones alone and is incomplete. The repertoire holds over 95,000 clones, roughly nine tenths seen once, with about 8.3% in the top ten. Source: peripheral blood, taken 28 days after the second AZD1222 dose. These receptors were taken from an adult who received the AZD1222 COVID-19 vaccine.

The chain recombines TRBV4-1 with TRBJ1-5, with unresolved D. CDR1 and CDR2 from the germline V gene are MGHRA and YSYEKL. V lost 1 base, J lost 3 bases, and 10 bases lay in between. This CDR3 comprises 15 residues. CDR3 loop: CASSQGRWNNQPQHF. In DNA, the CDR3 is TGCGCCAGCAGCCAAGGGAGATGGAACAATCAGCCCCAGCATTTT.

The CDR3 loop is CASSLAGLYEQYF. The CDR3 coding sequence is TGTGCCAGCAGCTTAGCGGGACTCTACGAGCAGTACTTC. The chain has TRBV11-2 and TRBJ2-7; TRBD2 might be the D (6 bases). From germline, CDR1 is SGHAT and CDR2 FQNNGV. This CDR3 comprises 13 residues. V lost 1 base and J 3 bases, leaving 7 bases between the germline ends.

This clone appeared a few times. The chain couples TRBV6-6 to TRBJ1-1, with 8 bases matching TRBD1. Trimming at V came to 7 bases and at J to 3 bases, leaving 7 bases not matched to a gene. This CDR3 has 14 residues. In germline, CDR1 is MNHNY, CDR2 SVGAGI (reference sequence). In DNA form, the CDR3 reads TGTGCCAGCAACAGTGGACAGGGCCACACTGAAGCTTTCTTT. Its translation: CASNSGQGHTEAFF.

This chain uses TRBV3-1 (or the pseudogene TRBV3-2) with TRBJ2-2; possibly TRBD2 for D (6 bases). With 1 base removed from V and 7 bases from J, the gap between germline ends came to 10 bases. The CDR3 sequence is 14 residues long. CDR1 and CDR2 (germline): LGHDT, YNNKEL (reference sequence). CDR3 sequence: CASSQGPGLGELFF. CDR3 bases: TGTGCCAGCAGCCAAGGGCCGGGACTCGGGGAGCTGTTTTTT.

This clone was picked up one time. The CDR3 DNA is TGTGCCAGTAGTATCCAGAGCACCGGGGAGCTGTTTTTT. This gives the protein CASSIQSTGELFF. The genes are TRBV19 and TRBJ2-2; D is ambiguous. The germline V and J ends were trimmed by 3 bases and 4 bases, with 6 bases remaining between them. From germline, CDR1 is LNHDA and CDR2 SQIVND (reference sequence). CDR3 length equals 13 residues. Variable domain in full (rest from reference TRBV19 and TRBJ2-2): DGGITQSPKYLFRKEGQNVTLSCEQNLNHDAMYWYRQDPGQGLRLIYYSQIVNDFQKGDIAEGYSVSREKKESFPLTVTSAQKNPTAFYLCASSIQSTGELFFGEGSRLTVL.

This chain uses TRBV24-1 with TRBJ2-1; perhaps TRBD1 as D (6 bases). Germline V gene lookup returns CDR1 KGHDR and CDR2 SFDVKD. This CDR3 spans 15 amino acids. Deletions cut 0 bases from V and 8 bases from J, with 13 bases between. CDR3: CATSDLGGLKDEQFF. CDR3 nucleotide sequence: TGTGCCACCAGTGATTTGGGGGGCCTAAAGGATGAGCAGTTCTTC.

V and J are TRBV7-9 and TRBJ1-5; 7 nucleotides match TRBD1. J was trimmed by 14 bases and V by 5 bases; bases with no gene match: 6. This CDR3 region has 11 residues. The germline CDR1 and CDR2 sequences are SEHNR and FQNEAQ (reference sequence). For the CDR3, the DNA is TGTGCCAGCAGCCTAGGGACAGCCAAGCATTTT. Its translation is CASSLGTAKHF.

The chain carries TRBV6-2 or TRBV6-3 and TRBJ2-2; 9 positions agree with TRBD2. The CDR3 is 16 amino acids. Germline V gene data show CDR1 as MNHEY and CDR2 as SVGEGT. Unmatched junction bases numbered 7, after V lost 2 bases and J lost 6 bases. The CDR3 DNA reads as TGTGCCAGCAGTTACGCGGGACTAGCTAATTCCGGGGAGCTGTTTTTT. This codes for CASSYAGLANSGELFF.

This clone was detected once. V is TRBV6-5 and J is TRBJ2-7, with D perhaps being TRBD1 or TRBD2 (5 bases each). With 0 bases removed from V and 2 bases from J, the gap between germline ends came to 11 bases. Germline CDR1 and CDR2: MNHEY and SVGAGI. The CDR3 loop spans 15 amino acids. Here the CDR3 reads CASSYSSRGPYEQYF. The CDR3 DNA reads TGTGCCAGCAGTTACTCGTCCCGGGGACCCTACGAGCAGTACTTC.

The genes are TRBV4-1 and TRBJ2-1; 12 bases agree with TRBD1. The CDR3 length is 15 residues. Germline V gene sequence: CDR1 MGHRA, CDR2 YSYEKL. J lost 7 bases, V lost 3 bases, and 4 bases had no gene match. CDR3 sequence (DNA): TGCGCCAGCAGCCAGGGACAGGGGGCGAATAATGAGCAGTTCTTC. Encoded protein: CASSQGQGANNEQFF.

This clone was seen only once. The chain combines TRBV28 with TRBJ1-1; TRBD1 matches at 7 bases. J gave up 3 bases and V 5 bases, and 6 bases lay outside the gene matches. Germline CDR1 reads MDHEN; CDR2 reads SYDVKM. The CDR3 length is 14 residues. CDR3 DNA: TGTGCCAGCAGTGTGACAGGGACTCACACTGAAGCTTTCTTT. Protein product: CASSVTGTHTEAFF. Full variable domain (remainder filled in from reference TRBV28 and TRBJ1-1): DVKVTQSSRYLVKRTGEKVFLECVQDMDHENMFWYRQDPGLGLRLIYFSYDVKMKEKGDIPEGYSVSREKKERFSLILESASTNQTSMYLCASSVTGTHTEAFFGQGTRLTVV.

The rearrangement links TRBV29-1 to TRBJ1-5, with 8 positions matching TRBD1. CDR1 SQVTM and CDR2 ANQGSEA come from the germline V gene. V shed 7 bases and J 2 bases; nucleotides not matched to a gene: 1. The length of the CDR3 is 12 residues. The CDR3 DNA sequence: TGCAGCGCGGGACAGGGCAATCAGCCCCAGCATTTT. It is translated as CSAGQGNQPQHF. Looking up the rest from reference TRBV29-1 and TRBJ1-5 gives the full variable domain: SAVISQKPSRDICQRGTSLTIQCQVDSQVTMMFWYRQQPGQSLTLIATANQGSEATYESGFVIDKFPISRPNLTFSTLTVSNMSPEDSSIYLCSAGQGNQPQHFGDGTRLSIL.

V is TRBV18 and J is TRBJ2-1; no clear D gene. CDR1 and CDR2 (germline): KGHSH, LQKENI. This CDR3 is 15 amino acids long. The V end lost 0 bases, the J end lost 2 bases, and 8 bases lay between the germline ends. CDR3 in DNA: TGTGCCAGCTCACCACCGTCCCTAGCCTACAATGAGCAGTTCTTC. Protein sequence: CASSPPSLAYNEQFF.

The J gene is TRBJ1-4, the V gene TRBV30; D not resolved. This CDR3 comprises 14 residues. V lost 2 bases to trimming and J lost 0 bases, with 7 bases between them. Germline-derived CDR1 and CDR2 are GTSNPN and SVGIG (reference sequence). CDR3 nucleotide sequence: TGTGCCTGGAGTACCGTCGCAACTAATGAAAAACTGTTTTTT. Protein product: CAWSTVATNEKLFF.

The chain has TRBV13 and TRBJ2-1; no clear D gene. The CDR3 is 15 residues long. Germline lookup yields CDR1 PRHDT and CDR2 FYEKMQ (reference sequence). Deletions cut 3 bases from V and 0 bases from J, with 9 bases between. CDR3 bases: TGTGCCAGCAGCTTTGGGCTGAGCTCCTACAATGAGCAGTTCTTC. Translating gives CASSFGLSSYNEQFF.

CDR3 region: CASSLRGRGPDTQYF. In nucleotides, the CDR3 is TGTGCCAGCAGTTTACGAGGGAGGGGCCCAGATACGCAGTATTTT. The rearrangement links TRBV7-8 to TRBJ2-3; TRBD2 aligns across 7 bases. Germline CDR1 is SGHVS and CDR2 is FQNEAQ. The CDR3 totals 15 residues. V was pared by 6 bases and J by 4 bases, with 10 bases of the junction left unmatched.

In its sample, this clone was seen once. This chain connects TRBV2 to TRBJ1-4; no clear D. The CDR3 is 16 amino acids. The V and J ends lost 0 bases and 0 bases respectively, with 8 bases between them. Germline CDR1 reads SNHLY; CDR2 reads FYNNEI. The CDR3 sequence: CASSEAPLSTNEKLFF. The DNA for the CDR3 is TGTGCCAGCAGTGAAGCGCCACTGTCAACTAATGAAAAACTGTTTTTT.

The chain combines TRBV10-2 with TRBJ2-3; 7 bases agree with TRBD2. The junction had 15 bases not matched to a gene; V was cut back by 11 bases and J by 4 bases. There are 15 residues in the CDR3. CDR1 and CDR2 (germline): WSHSY, SAAADI. The CDR3 nucleotides are TGCGCCGTCAGTAAGGCGGGAGTGAAGTCAGATACGCAGTATTTT. Residues: CAVSKAGVKSDTQYF.

This rearrangement joins TRBV5-1 to TRBJ2-2; possibly TRBD1 or TRBD2 for D (6 bases each). Germline V CDR1 and CDR2: SGHRS, YFSETQ. V dropped 4 bases and J dropped 2 bases, with 15 bases sitting between them. CDR3 length: 16 amino acids. DNA for the CDR3: TGCGCCAGCAGCCCGGGGGCTAGCTATAACACCGGGGAGCTGTTTTTT. It encodes CASSPGASYNTGELFF.

The V gene is TRBV12-3 or TRBV12-4, the J gene TRBJ2-2; D remains ambiguous. Deletions cut 3 bases from V and 5 bases from J, with 7 bases between. This CDR3 contains 13 residues. Written as DNA, the CDR3 is TGTGCCAGCAGTTTTTGGGGAACCGGGGAGCTGTTTTTT. Its translation is CASSFWGTGELFF.